This T cell receptor (beta chain) was recovered during a study of shared clonotypes between healthy human individuals. Here immunoSEQ multiplex PCR was the method, and the copy in TCRdb shows in-frame clones only, minus some. The table shows some 1,400,000 clones, with around 97% occurring only once. Points on this clone: The antigen is undetermined.

Notes on the study in general: As a rule, naive subsets had a larger estimated richness than memory subsets.

This TCR was recovered from a man aged 30 to 39 in good health. The sample was naive CD4+ T cells sorted from blood. Subset: CD45RA+ positively selected.

As DNA, the CDR3 is TGCGCCAGCAGCTGGGGGACTAGCGGGAGCCCAGATACGCAGTATTTT. Protein product: CASSWGTSGSPDTQYF. The V gene is TRBV5-1, the J gene TRBJ2-3; 14 nucleotides line up with TRBD2. The CDR3 sequence is 16 residues long. The V gene end was trimmed by 3 bases and the J gene end by 4 bases; junction bases not matched to a gene: 4. CDR1 is SGHRS and CDR2 is YFSETQ in the germline V gene.